Listed below are T cell receptor beta chains from one sample, sequenced in a study of shared clonotypes between healthy human individuals. Sequencing used immunoSEQ multiplex PCR; TCRdb keeps in-frame clones, though not all of them. The sample consists of about 680,000 clones, 73% of them appearing once. The sample consisted of memory CD4+ T cells sorted from blood. These TCRs come from a woman in her thirties in good health. The CDR3 runs from the conserved cysteine through the conserved F or W. A D gene is named only where the DNA matches it firmly. Size tells how often a clone was seen (once, few, many) or the class of an expanded clone, and some rows leave it out.

>NA|TRBJ2-3|TRBV29-1|NA
TGCAGCGTTGAAGATCAACCAACTACTAGCACAGATACGCAGTATTTT
CSVEDQPTTSTDTQYF
>NA|TRBJ1-6|TRBV4-1|NA
TGCGCCAGCAGCCAAGATCGGAATGAGTTGCCCCTCCACTTT
CASSQDRNELPLHF
>NA|TRBJ2-5|TRBV28|NA
TGTGCCAGCAGTTTGCGGGTGCCGGAGACCCAGTACTTC
CASSLRVPETQYF
>TRBD1|TRBJ1-1|TRBV5-1|few
TGCGCCAGCAGCCCGACCGGGACAGGGGAGATGAACACTGAAGCTTTCTTT
CASSPTGTGEMNTEAFF
>NA|TRBJ2-2|TRBV5-1|NA
TGCGCCAGCGCCTTCAGCGACACCGGGGAGCTGTTTTTT
CASAFSDTGELFF
>TRBD1|TRBJ2-2|TRBV19|NA
TGTGCCAGTCGAGGACAGGGGATCACCGGGGAGCTGTTTTTT
CASRGQGITGELFF
>NA|TRBJ2-6|TRBV2|NA
TGTGCCGGTGGAGGGGTTTACTCTGGGGCCAACGTCCTGACTTTC
CAGGGVYSGANVLTF
>NA|TRBJ1-1|TRBV7-2|few
TGTGCCAGCAGCTTAGCGGGGGCAGGGACTGAAGCTTTCTTT
CASSLAGAGTEAFF
>TRBD1|TRBJ2-2|TRBV10-1|NA
TGCGCCAGCAAACAGGGGGGCACCGGGGAGCTGTTTTTT
CASKQGGTGELFF
>NA|TRBJ1-3|TRBV11-2|once
TGTGCCAGCAGCTTATCTGTAACTAGCTCTGGAAACACCATATATTTT
CASSLSVTSSGNTIYF